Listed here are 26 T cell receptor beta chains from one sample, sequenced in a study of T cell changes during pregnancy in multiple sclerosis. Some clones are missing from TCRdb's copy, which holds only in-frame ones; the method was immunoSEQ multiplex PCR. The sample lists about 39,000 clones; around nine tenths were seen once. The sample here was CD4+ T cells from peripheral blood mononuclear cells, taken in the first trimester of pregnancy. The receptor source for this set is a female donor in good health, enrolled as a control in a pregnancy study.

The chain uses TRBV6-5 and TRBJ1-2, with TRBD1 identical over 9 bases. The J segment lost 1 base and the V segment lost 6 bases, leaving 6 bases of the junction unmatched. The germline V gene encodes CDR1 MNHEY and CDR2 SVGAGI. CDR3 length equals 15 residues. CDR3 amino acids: CASRPGQGINYGYTF. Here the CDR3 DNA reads TGTGCCAGCAGACCGGGACAGGGCATTAACTATGGCTACACCTTC.

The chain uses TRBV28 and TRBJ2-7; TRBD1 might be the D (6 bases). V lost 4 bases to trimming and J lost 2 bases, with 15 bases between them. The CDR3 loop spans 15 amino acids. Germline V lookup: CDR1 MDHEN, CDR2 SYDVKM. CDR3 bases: TGTGCCAGCAGTTCCTCCTACAGGGTAACCTACGAGCAGTACTTC. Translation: CASSSSYRVTYEQYF.

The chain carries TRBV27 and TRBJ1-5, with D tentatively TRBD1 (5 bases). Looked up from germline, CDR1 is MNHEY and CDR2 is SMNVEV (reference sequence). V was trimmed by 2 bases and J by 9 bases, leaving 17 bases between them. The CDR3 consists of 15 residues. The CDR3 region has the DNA TGTGCCAGCAGTTTACGTGCAGGGATCGGATCGCCCCAGCATTTT. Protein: CASSLRAGIGSPQHF.

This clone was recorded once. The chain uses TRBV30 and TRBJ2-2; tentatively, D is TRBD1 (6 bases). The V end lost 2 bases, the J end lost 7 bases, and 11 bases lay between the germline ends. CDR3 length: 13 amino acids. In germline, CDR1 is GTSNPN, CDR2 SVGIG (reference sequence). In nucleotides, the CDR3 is TGTGCCTGGAGTCGTCGAGGGGGCGGGGAGCTGTTTTTT. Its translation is CAWSRRGGGELFF.

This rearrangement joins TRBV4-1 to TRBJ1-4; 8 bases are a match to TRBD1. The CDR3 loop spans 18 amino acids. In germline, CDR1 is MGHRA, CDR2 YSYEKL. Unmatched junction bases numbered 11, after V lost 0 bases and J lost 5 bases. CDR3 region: CASSQERGTGGTNEKLFF. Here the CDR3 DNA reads TGCGCCAGCAGCCAAGAACGGGGGACAGGTGGAACAAATGAAAAACTGTTTTTT.

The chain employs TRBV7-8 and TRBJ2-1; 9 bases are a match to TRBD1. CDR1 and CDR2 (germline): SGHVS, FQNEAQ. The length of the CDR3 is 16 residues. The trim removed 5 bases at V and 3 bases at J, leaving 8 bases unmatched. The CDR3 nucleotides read TGTGCCAGCAGCACTCGAGACAGGGGGATCTACAATGAGCAGTTCTTC. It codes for CASSTRDRGIYNEQFF.

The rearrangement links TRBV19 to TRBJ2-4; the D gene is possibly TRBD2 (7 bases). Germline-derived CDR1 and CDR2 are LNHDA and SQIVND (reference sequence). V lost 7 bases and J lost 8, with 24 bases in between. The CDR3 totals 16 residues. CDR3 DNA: TGTGCCAGTACCTTGTCGGGAGGACAGATTGGGGACATTCAGTACTTC. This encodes CASTLSGGQIGDIQYF.

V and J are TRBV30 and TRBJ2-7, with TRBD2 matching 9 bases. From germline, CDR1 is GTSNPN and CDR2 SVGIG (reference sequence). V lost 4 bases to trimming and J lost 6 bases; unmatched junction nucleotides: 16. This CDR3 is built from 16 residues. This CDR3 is CAWTEGWIAGASEQYF. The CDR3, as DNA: TGTGCCTGGACGGAGGGATGGATAGCGGGGGCCTCCGAGCAGTACTTC. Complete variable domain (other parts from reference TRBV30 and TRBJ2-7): SQTIHQWPATLVQPVGSPLSLECTVEGTSNPNLYWYRQAAGRGLQLLFYSVGIGQISSEVPQNLSASRPQDRQFILSSKKLLLSDSGFYLCAWTEGWIAGASEQYFGPGTRLTVT.

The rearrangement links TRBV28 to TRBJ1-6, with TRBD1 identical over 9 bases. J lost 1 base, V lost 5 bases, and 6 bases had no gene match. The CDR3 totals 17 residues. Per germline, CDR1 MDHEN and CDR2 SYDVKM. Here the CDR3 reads CASSIGQGWSYNSPLHF. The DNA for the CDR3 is TGTGCCAGCAGTATCGGACAGGGGTGGTCCTATAATTCACCCCTCCACTTT.

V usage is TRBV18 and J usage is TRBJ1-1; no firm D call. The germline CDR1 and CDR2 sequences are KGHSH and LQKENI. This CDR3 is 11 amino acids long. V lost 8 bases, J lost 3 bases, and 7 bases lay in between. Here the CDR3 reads CASLKHTEAFF. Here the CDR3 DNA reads TGTGCCAGCCTAAAGCACACTGAAGCTTTCTTT.

CDR3 residues: CASSQGRVSNQPQHF. CDR3 in DNA: TGCGCCAGCAGCCAAGGTCGGGTTAGCAATCAGCCCCAGCATTTT. This rearrangement joins TRBV4-3 to TRBJ1-5; D is unresolved. V dropped 1 base and J dropped 0 bases, with 7 bases sitting between them. Germline V gene data show CDR1 as LGHNA and CDR2 as YSLEER. The CDR3 runs 15 residues.

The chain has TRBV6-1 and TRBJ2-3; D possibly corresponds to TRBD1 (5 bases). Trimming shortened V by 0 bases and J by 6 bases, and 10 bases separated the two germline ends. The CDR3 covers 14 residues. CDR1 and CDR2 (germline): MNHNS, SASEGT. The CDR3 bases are TGTGCCAGCAGTGAAGCTTGGCAGGGCGATACGCAGTATTTT. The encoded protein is CASSEAWQGDTQYF.

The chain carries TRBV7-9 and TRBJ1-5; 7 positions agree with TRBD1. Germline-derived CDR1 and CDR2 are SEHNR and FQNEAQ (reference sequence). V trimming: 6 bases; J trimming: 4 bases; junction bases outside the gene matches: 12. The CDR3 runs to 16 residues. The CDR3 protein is CASSHQKGQSNQPQHF. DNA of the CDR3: TGTGCCAGCAGTCATCAAAAGGGACAGTCTAATCAGCCCCAGCATTTT.

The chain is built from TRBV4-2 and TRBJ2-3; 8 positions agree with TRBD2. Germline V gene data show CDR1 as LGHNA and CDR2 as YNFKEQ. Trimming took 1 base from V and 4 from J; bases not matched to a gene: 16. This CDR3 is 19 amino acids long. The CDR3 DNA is TGTGCCAGCAGCCAAGGAGGACTAGCAAATGAATGGGTCGCAGATACGCAGTATTTT. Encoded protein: CASSQGGLANEWVADTQYF.

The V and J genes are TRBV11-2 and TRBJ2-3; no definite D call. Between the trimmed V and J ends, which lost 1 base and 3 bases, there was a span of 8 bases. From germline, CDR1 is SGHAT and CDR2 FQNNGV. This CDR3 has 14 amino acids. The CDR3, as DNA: TGTGCCAGCAGCTTAGTGTACATAACAGATACGCAGTATTTT. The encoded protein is CASSLVYITDTQYF.

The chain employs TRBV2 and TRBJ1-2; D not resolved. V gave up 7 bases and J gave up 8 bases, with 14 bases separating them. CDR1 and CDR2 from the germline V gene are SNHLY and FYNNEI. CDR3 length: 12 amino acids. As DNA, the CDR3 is TGTGCCAGCACATCTCCAGCGGGGGGCTACACCTTC. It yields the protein CASTSPAGGYTF.

CDR3 bases: TGTGCCAGCAGCTTGGGGATCGGGACTAGCGGCTACGAGCAGTACTTC. It codes for CASSLGIGTSGYEQYF. The chain has TRBV5-5 and TRBJ2-7; 11 bases align to TRBD2. Germline lookup yields CDR1 SGHKS and CDR2 YYEKEE (reference sequence). Trimming cost V 0 bases and J 3 bases; bases outside gene matches: 5. The CDR3 extends over 16 amino acids. The whole variable domain, remainder taken from reference TRBV5-5 and TRBJ2-7, is DAGVTQSPTHLIKTRGQQVTLRCSPISGHKSVSWYQQVLGQGPQFIFQYYEKEERGRGNFPDRFSARQFPNYSSELNVNALLLGDSALYLCASSLGIGTSGYEQYFGPGTRLTVT.

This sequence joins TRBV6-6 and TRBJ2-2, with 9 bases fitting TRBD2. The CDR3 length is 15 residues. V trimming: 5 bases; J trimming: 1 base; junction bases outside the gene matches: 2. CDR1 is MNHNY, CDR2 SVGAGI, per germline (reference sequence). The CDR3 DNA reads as TGTGCCAGCAGTAGAGCGGGGGGGAACACCGGGGAGCTGTTTTTT. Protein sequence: CASSRAGGNTGELFF.

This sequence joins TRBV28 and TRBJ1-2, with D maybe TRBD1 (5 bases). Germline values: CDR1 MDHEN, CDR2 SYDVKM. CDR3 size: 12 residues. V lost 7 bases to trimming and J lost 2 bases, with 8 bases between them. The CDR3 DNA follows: TGTGCCAGCACCCCAGGGAACTATGGCTACACCTTC. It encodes CASTPGNYGYTF.

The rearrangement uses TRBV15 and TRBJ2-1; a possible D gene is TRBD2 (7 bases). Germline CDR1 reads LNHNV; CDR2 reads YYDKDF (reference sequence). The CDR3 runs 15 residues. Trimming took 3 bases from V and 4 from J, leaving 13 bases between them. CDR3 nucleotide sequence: TGTGCCACCAGCAGGGGGGGGCGGGGATACAATGAGCAGTTCTTC. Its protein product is CATSRGGRGYNEQFF.

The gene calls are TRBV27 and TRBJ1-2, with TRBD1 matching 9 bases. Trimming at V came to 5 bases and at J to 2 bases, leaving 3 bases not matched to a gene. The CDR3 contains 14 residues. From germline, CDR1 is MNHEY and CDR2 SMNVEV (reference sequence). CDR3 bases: TGTGCCAGCAGTGGACAGGGGCGCAACTATGGCTACACCTTC. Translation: CASSGQGRNYGYTF.

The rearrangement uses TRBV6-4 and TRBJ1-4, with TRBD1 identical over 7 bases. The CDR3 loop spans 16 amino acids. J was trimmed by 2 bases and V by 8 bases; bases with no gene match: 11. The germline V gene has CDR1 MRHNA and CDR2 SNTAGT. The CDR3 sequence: CASSPGQRPTNEKLFF. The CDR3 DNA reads TGTGCCAGCTCACCGGGACAGCGCCCGACTAATGAAAAACTGTTTTTT.

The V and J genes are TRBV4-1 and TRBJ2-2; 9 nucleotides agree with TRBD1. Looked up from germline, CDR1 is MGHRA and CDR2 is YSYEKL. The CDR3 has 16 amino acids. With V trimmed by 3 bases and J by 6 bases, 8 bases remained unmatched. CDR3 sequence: CASSHPDRGGPGELFF. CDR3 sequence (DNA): TGCGCCAGCAGCCACCCGGACAGGGGAGGCCCCGGGGAGCTGTTTTTT.

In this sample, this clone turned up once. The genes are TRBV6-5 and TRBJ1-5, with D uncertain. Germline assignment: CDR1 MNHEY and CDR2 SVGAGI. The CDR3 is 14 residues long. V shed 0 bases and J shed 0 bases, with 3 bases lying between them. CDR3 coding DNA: TGTGCCAGCAGTTACTCGTATAGCAATCAGCCCCAGCATTTT. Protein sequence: CASSYSYSNQPQHF.

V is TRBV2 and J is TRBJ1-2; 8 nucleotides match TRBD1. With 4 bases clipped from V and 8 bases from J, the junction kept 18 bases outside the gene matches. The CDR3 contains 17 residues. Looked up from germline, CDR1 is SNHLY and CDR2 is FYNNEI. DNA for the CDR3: TGTGCCAGCAGTGGGGGACAGGCTAACGACCCCTATGGCGGCTACACCTTC. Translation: CASSGGQANDPYGGYTF.

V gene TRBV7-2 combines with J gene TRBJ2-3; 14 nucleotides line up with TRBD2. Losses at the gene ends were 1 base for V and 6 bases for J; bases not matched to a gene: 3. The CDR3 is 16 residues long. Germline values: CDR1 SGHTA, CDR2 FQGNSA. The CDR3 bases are TGTGCCAGCAGCTTAGTGGGACTAGCGGGGGTCGATACGCAGTATTTT. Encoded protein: CASSLVGLAGVDTQYF.